The 13 T cell receptor beta chains below come from one sample, sequenced in a study of Graves' ophthalmopathy and Graves' hyperthyroidism. Transcripts of RNA were the source for amplifying TCR beta CDR3 regions. The library came from an HTBI-primed first-round RT-PCR and a second-round multiplex PCR. TCRdb ran MiXCR on the multiplex PCR reads and lists one entry per CDR3 protein. The data contain more than 1,000,000 distinct CDR3 sequences, approximately 35% of them singletons. The sequenced sample was peripheral blood or thyroid tissue (not recorded which). The receptors stem from an adult man with Graves' hyperthyroidism.

The chain's CDR3 is CASSAGGMGSNTGELFF. The CDR3 DNA sequence: TGTGCCAGCAGCGCTGGCGGGATGGGTTCGAACACCGGGGAGCTGTTTTTT. This rearrangement joins TRBV9 to TRBJ2-2; weak D call: TRBD2 (6 bases). V lost 3 bases, J lost 0 bases, and 15 bases lay in between. CDR3 length equals 17 residues. Germline V lookup: CDR1 SGDLS, CDR2 YYNGEE.

This clonotype was seen just once. This chain links TRBV11-2 with TRBJ2-7, with 12 bases matching TRBD2. J gave up 4 bases and V 5 bases, and 6 bases lay outside the gene matches. CDR1 and CDR2 from the germline V gene are SGHAT and FQNNGV. The CDR3 contains 15 residues. This CDR3 reads CASSQLAGGWYEQYF. The DNA of the CDR3 is TGTGCCAGCAGCCAACTAGCGGGAGGTTGGTACGAGCAGTACTTC.

A note on this clonotype: Given a much more abundant clone one base away, this may be a read error. The chain links TRBV14 to TRBJ2-6, with unresolved D. CDR3 length: 18 residues. V lost 2 bases, J lost 3 bases, and 17 bases lay in between. Looked up from germline, CDR1 is SGHDN and CDR2 is FVKESK. This CDR3 reads CASSQRLKGLYGANVLTF. The CDR3 DNA reads TGTGCCAGCAGCCAACGACTCAAGGGTCTATATGGGGCCAACGTCCTGACTTTC.

This clonotype was observed a handful of times. This chain connects TRBV7-3 to TRBJ2-2; TRBD2 matches 7 bases. The CDR3 is 15 amino acids. The germline V gene encodes CDR1 SGHTA and CDR2 FQGTGA. V lost 5 bases, J lost 2 bases, and 5 bases stayed unmatched. The CDR3: CASSTGLRNTGELFF. CDR3 sequence (DNA): TGTGCCAGCAGCACGGGACTAAGAAACACCGGGGAGCTGTTTTTT.

The V gene is TRBV13, the J gene TRBJ2-7; possible D gene TRBD1, 5 bases. The length of the CDR3 is 13 residues. V gave up 5 bases and J gave up 8 bases, with 16 bases separating them. The germline V gene encodes CDR1 PRHDT and CDR2 FYEKMQ (reference sequence). The DNA of the CDR3 is TGTGCCAGCAGCCAAGGGGCGATCCCTCAGCAGTACTTC. It yields the protein CASSQGAIPQQYF.

In the case of this clonotype: A much bigger clone sits one base away, suggesting this may be a read error. The chain employs TRBV15 and TRBJ1-1; the D gene is possibly TRBD1 (6 bases). Germline V gives CDR1 LNHNV, CDR2 YYDKDF (reference sequence). This CDR3 is built from 13 residues. V lost 1 base and J 7 bases, leaving 10 bases between the germline ends. As DNA, the CDR3 is TGTGCCACCAGCAGAGGCGTGACAGGTGAAGCTTTCTTT. Translated, it gives CATSRGVTGEAFF. The whole variable domain, remainder taken from reference TRBV15 and TRBJ1-1, is DAMVIQNPRYQVTQFGKPVTLSCSQTLNHNVMYWYQQKSSQAPKLLFHYYDKDFNNEADTPDNFQSRRPNTSFCFLDIRSPGLGDTAMYLCATSRGVTGEAFFGQGTRLTVV.

Only a few counts were recorded for this clonotype. The V call is TRBV9, the J call TRBJ2-6; either TRBD1 or TRBD2 may fit D (5 bases each). Germline loops: CDR1 SGDLS, CDR2 YYNGEE. V lost 0 bases, J lost 0 bases, and 22 bases lay in between. CDR3 length: 21 amino acids. CDR3 amino acids: CASSVALDMGTIFSGANVLTF. CDR3 nucleotides: TGTGCCAGCAGCGTAGCTCTAGACATGGGGACCATCTTCTCTGGGGCCAACGTCCTGACTTTC.

J is TRBJ2-7 and V is TRBV12-3 or TRBV12-4, with 7 positions matching TRBD1. The CDR3 loop spans 14 amino acids. V lost 5 bases, J lost 2 bases, and 6 bases stayed unmatched. CDR3 loop: CASSAWDRTYEQYF. The CDR3 DNA sequence: TGTGCCAGCAGTGCGTGGGACAGAACCTACGAGCAGTACTTC.

J is TRBJ2-1 and V is TRBV7-9; 7 nucleotides align to TRBD2. With V trimmed by 3 bases and J by 3 bases, 5 bases remained unmatched. Germline values: CDR1 SEHNR, CDR2 FQNEAQ (reference sequence). This CDR3 spans 15 amino acids. CDR3 in amino acids: CASSLRGSGYNEQFF. The CDR3 region has the DNA TGTGCCAGCAGCTTGCGGGGGAGCGGCTACAATGAGCAGTTCTTC.

This clonotype occurred many times. The chain couples TRBV29-1 to TRBJ2-5; TRBD2 aligns across 9 bases. The germline gives CDR1 SQVTM, CDR2 ANQGSEA. This CDR3 region has 18 residues. V was pared by 0 bases and J by 6 bases, with 17 bases of the junction left unmatched. In DNA, the CDR3 is TGCAGCGTTGAAGATAAGGGGCTAGCGGGGACCGACGGGAAGACCCAGTACTTC. Translated, it gives CSVEDKGLAGTDGKTQYF.

In its sample, this clonotype was seen a few times. The chain uses TRBV24-1 and TRBJ2-5; 12 nucleotides agree with TRBD2. The CDR3 has 16 residues. With V trimmed by 4 bases and J by 0 bases, 2 bases remained unmatched. CDR1 is KGHDR, CDR2 SFDVKD, per germline. The CDR3 region has the DNA TGTGCCACCAGTGACCGGACTAGCGGGAACCAAGAGACCCAGTACTTC. Its protein product is CATSDRTSGNQETQYF.

Comments on this clonotype: This may come from a read error, since a much larger clone is one base off. The V call is TRBV19, the J call TRBJ2-5, with 7 bases that match TRBD1. V dropped 10 bases and J dropped 4; count of bases not matched to a gene: 9. This CDR3 is built from 13 residues. The germline CDR1 and CDR2 sequences are LNHDA and SQIVND (reference sequence). CDR3 in DNA: TGTGCCACCAACTCGACAGGGTCAGAGACCCAGTACTTC. Its translation: CATNSTGSETQYF.

This clonotype was picked up many times. V gene TRBV10-3 combines with J gene TRBJ2-7, with 9 bases matching TRBD1. After removal of 0 bases from V and 6 bases from J, the junction contained 6 bases not matched to a gene. The CDR3 contains 15 residues. Germline V gene data show CDR1 as ENHRY and CDR2 as SYGVKD. CDR3 residues: CAISESGQGPVEQYF. In DNA form, the CDR3 reads TGTGCCATCAGTGAGTCGGGACAGGGCCCCGTCGAGCAGTACTTC.